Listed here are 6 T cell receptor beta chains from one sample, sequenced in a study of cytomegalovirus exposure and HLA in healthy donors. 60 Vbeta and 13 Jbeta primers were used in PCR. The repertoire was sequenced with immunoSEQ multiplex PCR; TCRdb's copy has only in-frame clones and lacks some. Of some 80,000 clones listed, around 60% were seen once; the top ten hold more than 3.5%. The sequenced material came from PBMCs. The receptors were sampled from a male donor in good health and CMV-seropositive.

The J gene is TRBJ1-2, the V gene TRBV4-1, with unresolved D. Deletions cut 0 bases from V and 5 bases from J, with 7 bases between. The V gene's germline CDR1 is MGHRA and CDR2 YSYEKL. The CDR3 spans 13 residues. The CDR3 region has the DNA TGCGCCAGCAGCCAAGAGACAACTTATGGCTACACCTTC. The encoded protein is CASSQETTYGYTF.

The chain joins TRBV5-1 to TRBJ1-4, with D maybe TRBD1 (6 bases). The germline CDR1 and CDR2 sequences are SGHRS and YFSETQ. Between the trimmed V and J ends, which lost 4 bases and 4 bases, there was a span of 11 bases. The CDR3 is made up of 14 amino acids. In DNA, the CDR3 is TGCGCCAGCAGCAGGGGGTTTGATAATGAAAAACTGTTTTTT. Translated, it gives CASSRGFDNEKLFF. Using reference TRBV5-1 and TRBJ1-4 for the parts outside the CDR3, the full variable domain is KAGVTQTPRYLIKTRGQQVTLSCSPISGHRSVSWYQQTPGQGLQFLFEYFSETQRNKGNFPGRFSGRQFSNSRSEMNVSTLELGDSALYLCASSRGFDNEKLFFGSGTQLSVL.

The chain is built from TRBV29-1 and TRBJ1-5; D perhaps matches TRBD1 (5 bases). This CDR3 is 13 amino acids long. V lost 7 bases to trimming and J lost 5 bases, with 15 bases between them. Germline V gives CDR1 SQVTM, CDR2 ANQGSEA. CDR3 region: CSATTGVYQPQHF. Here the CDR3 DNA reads TGCAGCGCCACAACGGGGGTTTATCAGCCCCAGCATTTT.

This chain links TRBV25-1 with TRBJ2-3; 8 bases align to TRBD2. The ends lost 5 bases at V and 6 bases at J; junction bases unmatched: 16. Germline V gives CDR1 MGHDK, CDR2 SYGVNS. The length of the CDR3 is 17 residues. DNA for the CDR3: TGTGCCAGCAGTCTAATCCGGGGGGTAGCGGGAAGTGATACGCAGTATTTT. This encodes CASSLIRGVAGSDTQYF. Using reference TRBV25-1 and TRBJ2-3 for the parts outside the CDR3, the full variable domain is EADIYQTPRYLVIGTGKKITLECSQTMGHDKMYWYQQDPGMELHLIHYSYGVNSTEKGDLSSESTVSRIRTEHFPLTLESARPSHTSQYLCASSLIRGVAGSDTQYFGPGTRLTVL.

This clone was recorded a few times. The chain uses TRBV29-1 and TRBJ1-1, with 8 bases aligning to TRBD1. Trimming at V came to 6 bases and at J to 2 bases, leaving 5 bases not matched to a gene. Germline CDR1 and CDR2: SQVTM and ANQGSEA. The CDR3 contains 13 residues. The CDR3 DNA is TGCAGCGTCGTACAGGGGGGAAACACTGAAGCTTTCTTT. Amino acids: CSVVQGGNTEAFF.

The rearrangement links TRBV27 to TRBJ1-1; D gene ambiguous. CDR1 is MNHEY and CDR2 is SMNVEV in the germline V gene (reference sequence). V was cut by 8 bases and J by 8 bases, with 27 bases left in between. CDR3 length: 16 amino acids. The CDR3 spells CASQLDQEAHHPEAFF. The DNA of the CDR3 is TGTGCCAGCCAGCTTGACCAAGAGGCGCATCATCCCGAAGCTTTCTTT.